This T cell receptor (beta chain) was found in a study of identical twins. Study-wide results and limits: Out-of-frame alpha sequences shared between twins exhibited an excess of low generation probability. Twins' surplus sharing was weaker for beta out-of-frame sequences.

This clonotype was detected many times. Its antigen is unknown. TCRdb fed the 5' RACE reads into MiXCR, producing one record per CDR3 protein. The sample holds a few hundred thousand distinct CDR3 sequences, 13% to 15% seen once. All donors were healthy Caucasians. The CDR3 covers 15 residues. The V gene lost 4 bases and the J gene lost 0 bases, with 10 bases spanning the gap. The germline V gene encodes CDR1 SGHRS and CDR2 YFSETQ. This sample also belongs to another study, concerning yellow fever vaccine responses in identical twins. That study reports: Each twin's T cell response to the vaccine was reported to look partly convergent and partly personalized.

Material: CD4+ T cells sorted from blood. The genes are TRBV5-1 and TRBJ1-4; tentative D call: TRBD1 (6 bases). The source is a woman younger than 30 in good health. CDR3: CASSLNRATNEKLFF. In DNA form, the CDR3 reads TGCGCCAGCAGCCTTAACAGGGCAACTAATGAAAAACTGTTTTTT.